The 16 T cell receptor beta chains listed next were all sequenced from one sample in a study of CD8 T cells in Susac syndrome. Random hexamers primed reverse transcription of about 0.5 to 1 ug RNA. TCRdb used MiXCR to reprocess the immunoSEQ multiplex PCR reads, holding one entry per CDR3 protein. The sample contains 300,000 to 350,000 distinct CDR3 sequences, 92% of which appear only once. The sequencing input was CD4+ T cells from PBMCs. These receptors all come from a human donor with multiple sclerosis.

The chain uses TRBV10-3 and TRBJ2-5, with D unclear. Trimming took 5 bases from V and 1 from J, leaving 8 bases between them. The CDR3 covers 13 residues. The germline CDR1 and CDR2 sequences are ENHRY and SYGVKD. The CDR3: CAISSMVQETQYF. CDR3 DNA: TGTGCCATCAGTTCCATGGTCCAAGAGACCCAGTACTTC.

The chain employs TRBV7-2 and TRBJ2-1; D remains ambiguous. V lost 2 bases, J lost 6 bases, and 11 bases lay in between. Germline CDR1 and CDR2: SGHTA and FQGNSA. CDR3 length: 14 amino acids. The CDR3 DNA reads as TGTGCCAGCAGCTTACGCTCTGGGATCAATGAGCAGTTCTTC. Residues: CASSLRSGINEQFF.

The CDR3 nucleotides read TGTGCCAGCAGCCTCACACAGGGGCCCCAGCCCCAGCATTTT. Amino acids: CASSLTQGPQPQHF. The chain links TRBV12-3 or TRBV12-4 to TRBJ1-5, with TRBD1 identical over 7 bases. The junction had 9 bases not matched to a gene; V was cut back by 6 bases and J by 7 bases. CDR3 size: 14 residues.

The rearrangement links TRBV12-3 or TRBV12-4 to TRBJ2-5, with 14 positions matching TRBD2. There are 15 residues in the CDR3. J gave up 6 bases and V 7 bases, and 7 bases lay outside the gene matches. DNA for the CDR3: TGTGCCAGCACGGGGACTAGCGGGAGTAGAAAGACCCAGTACTTC. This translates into CASTGTSGSRKTQYF.

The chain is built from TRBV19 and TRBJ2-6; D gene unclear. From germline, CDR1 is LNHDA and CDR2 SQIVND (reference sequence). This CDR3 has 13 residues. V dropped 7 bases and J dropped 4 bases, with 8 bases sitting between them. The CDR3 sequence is CASTISGANVLTF. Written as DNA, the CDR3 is TGTGCCAGTACCATCAGCGGGGCCAACGTCCTGACTTTC.

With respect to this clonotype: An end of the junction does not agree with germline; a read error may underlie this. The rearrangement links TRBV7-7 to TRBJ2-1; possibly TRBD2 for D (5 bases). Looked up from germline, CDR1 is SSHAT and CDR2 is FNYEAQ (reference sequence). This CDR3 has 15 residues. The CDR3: CASSLGLADNNEQFF. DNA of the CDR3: TGTGCTAGCAGCTTAGGGCTAGCAGATAACAATGAGCAGTTCTTC.

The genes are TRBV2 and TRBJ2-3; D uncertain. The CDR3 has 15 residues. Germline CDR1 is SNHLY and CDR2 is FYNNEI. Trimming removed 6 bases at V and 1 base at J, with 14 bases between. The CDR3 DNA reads TGTGCCAGCAGCCAAAGAGGACCCCGCACAGATACGCAGTATTTT. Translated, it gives CASSQRGPRTDTQYF.

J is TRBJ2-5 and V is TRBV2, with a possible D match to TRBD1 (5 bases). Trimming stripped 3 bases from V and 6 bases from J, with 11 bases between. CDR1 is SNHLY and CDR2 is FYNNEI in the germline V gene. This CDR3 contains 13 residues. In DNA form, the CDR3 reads TGTGCCAGCAGTGAGCTCAGGGTAAAGACCCAGTACTTC. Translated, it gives CASSELRVKTQYF.

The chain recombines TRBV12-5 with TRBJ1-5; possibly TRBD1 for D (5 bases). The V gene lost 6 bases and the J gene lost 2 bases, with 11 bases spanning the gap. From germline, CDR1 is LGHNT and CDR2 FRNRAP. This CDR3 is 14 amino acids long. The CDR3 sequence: CASGYTGRNQPQHF. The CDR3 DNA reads TGTGCTAGTGGCTATACAGGTCGCAATCAGCCCCAGCATTTT.

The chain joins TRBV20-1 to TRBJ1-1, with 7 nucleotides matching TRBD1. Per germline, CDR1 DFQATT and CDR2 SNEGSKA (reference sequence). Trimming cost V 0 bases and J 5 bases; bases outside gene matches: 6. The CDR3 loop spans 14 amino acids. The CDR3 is CSARDFRGGTEAFF. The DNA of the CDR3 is TGCAGTGCTAGAGATTTCAGGGGGGGAACTGAAGCTTTCTTT.

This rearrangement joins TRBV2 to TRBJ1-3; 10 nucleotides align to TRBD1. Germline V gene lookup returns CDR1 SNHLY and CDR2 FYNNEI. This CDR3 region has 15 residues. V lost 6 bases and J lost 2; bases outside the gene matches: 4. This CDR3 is CASRRTGGPGNTIYF. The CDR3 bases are TGTGCCAGCAGACGGACAGGGGGTCCTGGAAACACCATATATTTT.

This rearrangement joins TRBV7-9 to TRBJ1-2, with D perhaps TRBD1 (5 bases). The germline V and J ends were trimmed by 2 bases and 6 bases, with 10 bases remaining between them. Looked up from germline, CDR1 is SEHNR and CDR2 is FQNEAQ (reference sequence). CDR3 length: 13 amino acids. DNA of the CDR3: TGTGCCAGCAGCTTACTCGGGGACCATGGCTACACCTTC. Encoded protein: CASSLLGDHGYTF.

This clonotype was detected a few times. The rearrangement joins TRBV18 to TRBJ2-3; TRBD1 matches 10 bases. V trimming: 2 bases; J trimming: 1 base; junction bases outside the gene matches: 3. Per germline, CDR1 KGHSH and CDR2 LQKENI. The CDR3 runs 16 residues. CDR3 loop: CASSPTGTGGTDTQYF. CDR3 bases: TGTGCCAGCTCACCAACCGGGACAGGGGGCACAGATACGCAGTATTTT.

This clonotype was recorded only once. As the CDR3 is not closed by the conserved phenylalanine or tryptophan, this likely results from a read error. The CDR3 reads CASSRIPGQRSEKLFL. CDR3 coding DNA: TGTGCCAGCAGTCGCATTCCGGGACAGAGGAGTGAAAAACTGTTTTTA. The chain combines TRBV28 with TRBJ1-4; 7 nucleotides align to TRBD1. In germline, CDR1 is MDHEN, CDR2 SYDVKM. V trimming: 5 bases; J trimming: 7 bases; junction bases outside the gene matches: 13. The CDR3 loop spans 16 amino acids.

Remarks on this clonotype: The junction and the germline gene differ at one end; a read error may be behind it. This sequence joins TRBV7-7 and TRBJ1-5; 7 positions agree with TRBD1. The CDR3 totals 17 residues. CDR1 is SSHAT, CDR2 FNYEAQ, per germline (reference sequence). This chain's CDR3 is CASSHGWTGVYNQPQHF. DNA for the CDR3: TGTGCTAGCAGCCACGGGTGGACAGGCGTCTACAATCAGCCCCAGCATTTT.

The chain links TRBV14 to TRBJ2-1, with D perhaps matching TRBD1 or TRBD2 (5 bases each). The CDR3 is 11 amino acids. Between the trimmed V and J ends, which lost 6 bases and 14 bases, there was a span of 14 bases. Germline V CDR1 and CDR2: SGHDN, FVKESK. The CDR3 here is CASSIKGTKFF. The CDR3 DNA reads TGTGCCAGCAGTATAAAGGGGACGAAGTTCTTC.